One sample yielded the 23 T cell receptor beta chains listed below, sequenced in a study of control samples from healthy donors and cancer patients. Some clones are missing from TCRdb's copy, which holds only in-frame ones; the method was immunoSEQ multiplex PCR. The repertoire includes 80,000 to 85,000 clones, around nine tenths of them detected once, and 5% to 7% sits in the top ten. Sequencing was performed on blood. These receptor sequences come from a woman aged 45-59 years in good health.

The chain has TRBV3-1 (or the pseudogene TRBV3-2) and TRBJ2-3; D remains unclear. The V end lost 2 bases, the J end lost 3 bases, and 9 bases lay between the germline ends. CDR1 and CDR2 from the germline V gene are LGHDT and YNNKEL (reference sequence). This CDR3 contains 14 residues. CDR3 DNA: TGTGCCAGCAGCCAACCGCCTTTAACAGATACGCAGTATTTT. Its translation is CASSQPPLTDTQYF.

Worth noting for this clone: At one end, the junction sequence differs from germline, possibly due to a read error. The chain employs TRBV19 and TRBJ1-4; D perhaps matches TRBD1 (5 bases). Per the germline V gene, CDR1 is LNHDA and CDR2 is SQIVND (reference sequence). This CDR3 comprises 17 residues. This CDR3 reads CASSIGWRGATNEKLFF. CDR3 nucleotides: TGTGCCAGTAGCATAGGATGGAGGGGTGCAACTAATGAAAAACTGTTTTTT.

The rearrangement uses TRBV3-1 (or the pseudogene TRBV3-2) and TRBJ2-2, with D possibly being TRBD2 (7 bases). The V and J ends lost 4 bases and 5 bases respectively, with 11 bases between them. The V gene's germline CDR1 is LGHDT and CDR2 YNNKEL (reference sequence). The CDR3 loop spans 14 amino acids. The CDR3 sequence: CASSLRGGTGELFF. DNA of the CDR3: TGTGCCAGCAGCCTCAGGGGAGGGACCGGGGAGCTGTTTTTT.

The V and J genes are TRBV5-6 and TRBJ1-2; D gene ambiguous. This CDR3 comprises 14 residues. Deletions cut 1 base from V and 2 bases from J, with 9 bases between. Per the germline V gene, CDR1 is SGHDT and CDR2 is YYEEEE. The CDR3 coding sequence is TGTGCCAGCAGCTTGCCCGTACCAAACTATGGCTACACCTTC. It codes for CASSLPVPNYGYTF.

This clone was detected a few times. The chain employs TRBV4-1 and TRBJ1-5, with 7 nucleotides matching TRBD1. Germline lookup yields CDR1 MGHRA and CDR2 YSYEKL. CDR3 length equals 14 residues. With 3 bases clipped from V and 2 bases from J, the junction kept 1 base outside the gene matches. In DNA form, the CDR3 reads TGCGCCAGCAGCCACGGACAGGGCAATCAGCCCCAGCATTTT. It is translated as CASSHGQGNQPQHF.

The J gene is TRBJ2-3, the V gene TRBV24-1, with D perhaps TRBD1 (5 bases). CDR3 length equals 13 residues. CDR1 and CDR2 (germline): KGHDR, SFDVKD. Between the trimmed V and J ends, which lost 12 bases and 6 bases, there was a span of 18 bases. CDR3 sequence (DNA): TGTGCCTCACAAGGGGCAGCCACCGATACGCAGTATTTT. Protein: CASQGAATDTQYF.

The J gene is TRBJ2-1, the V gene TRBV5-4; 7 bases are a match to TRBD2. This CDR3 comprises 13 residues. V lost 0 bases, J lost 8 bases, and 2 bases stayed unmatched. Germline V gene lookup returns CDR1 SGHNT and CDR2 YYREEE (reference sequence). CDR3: CASSLGGRDEQFF. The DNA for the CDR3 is TGTGCCAGCAGCTTGGGGGGGAGGGATGAGCAGTTCTTC.

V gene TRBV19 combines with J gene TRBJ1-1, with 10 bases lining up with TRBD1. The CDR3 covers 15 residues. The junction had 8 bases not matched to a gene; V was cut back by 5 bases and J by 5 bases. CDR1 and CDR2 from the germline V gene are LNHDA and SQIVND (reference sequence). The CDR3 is CASSRMTGGATEAFF. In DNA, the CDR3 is TGTGCCAGTAGTCGCATGACAGGGGGCGCGACTGAAGCTTTCTTT.

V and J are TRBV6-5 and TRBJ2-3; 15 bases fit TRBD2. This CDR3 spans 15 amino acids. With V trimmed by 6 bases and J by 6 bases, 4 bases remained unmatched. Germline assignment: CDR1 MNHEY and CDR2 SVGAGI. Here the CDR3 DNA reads TGTGCCAGCAGAGGACTAGCGGGGGGGCGCGATACGCAGTATTTT. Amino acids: CASRGLAGGRDTQYF.

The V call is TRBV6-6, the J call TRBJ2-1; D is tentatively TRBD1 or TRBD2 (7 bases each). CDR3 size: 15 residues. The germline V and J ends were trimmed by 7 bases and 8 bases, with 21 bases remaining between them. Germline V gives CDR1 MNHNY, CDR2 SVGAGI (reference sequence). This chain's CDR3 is CASKGQRGKGDEQFF. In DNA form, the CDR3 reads TGTGCCAGCAAGGGACAGCGGGGCAAGGGGGATGAGCAGTTCTTC.

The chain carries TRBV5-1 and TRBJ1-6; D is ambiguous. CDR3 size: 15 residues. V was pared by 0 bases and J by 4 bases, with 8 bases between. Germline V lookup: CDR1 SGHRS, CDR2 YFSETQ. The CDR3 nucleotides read TGCGCCAGCAGCTTGGCCCCTATTTATAATTCACCCCTCCACTTT. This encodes CASSLAPIYNSPLHF.

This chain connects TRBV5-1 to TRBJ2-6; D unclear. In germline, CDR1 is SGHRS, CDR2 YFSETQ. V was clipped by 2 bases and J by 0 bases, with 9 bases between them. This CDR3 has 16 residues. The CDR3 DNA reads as TGCGCCAGCAGCTTATTCCCTGGCTCTGGGGCCAACGTCCTGACTTTC. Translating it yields CASSLFPGSGANVLTF.

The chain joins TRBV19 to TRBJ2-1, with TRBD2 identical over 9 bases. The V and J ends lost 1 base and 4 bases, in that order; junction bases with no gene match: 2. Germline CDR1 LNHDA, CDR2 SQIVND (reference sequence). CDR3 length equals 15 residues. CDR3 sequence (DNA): TGTGCCAGTAGTATAGGAGCGGGGGGTTACAATGAGCAGTTCTTC. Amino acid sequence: CASSIGAGGYNEQFF.

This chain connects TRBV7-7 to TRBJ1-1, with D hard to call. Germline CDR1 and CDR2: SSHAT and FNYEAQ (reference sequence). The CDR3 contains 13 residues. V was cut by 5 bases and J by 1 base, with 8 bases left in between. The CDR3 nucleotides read TGTGCCAGCAGCCCGTCGGAGAACACTGAAGCTTTCTTT. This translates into CASSPSENTEAFF.

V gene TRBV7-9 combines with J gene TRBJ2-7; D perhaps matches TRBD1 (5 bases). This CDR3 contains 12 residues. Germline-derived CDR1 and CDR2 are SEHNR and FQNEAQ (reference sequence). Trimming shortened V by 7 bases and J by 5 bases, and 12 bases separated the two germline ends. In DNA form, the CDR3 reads TGTGCCAGCAACGGAATCAGGGACGAGCAGTACTTC. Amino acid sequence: CASNGIRDEQYF.

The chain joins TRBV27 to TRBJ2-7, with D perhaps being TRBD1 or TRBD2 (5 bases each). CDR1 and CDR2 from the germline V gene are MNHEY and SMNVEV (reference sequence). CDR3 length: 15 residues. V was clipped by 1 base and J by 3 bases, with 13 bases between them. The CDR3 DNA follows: TGTGCCAGCAGTTTATTCGGGACGGATAGCTACGAGCAGTACTTC. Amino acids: CASSLFGTDSYEQYF.

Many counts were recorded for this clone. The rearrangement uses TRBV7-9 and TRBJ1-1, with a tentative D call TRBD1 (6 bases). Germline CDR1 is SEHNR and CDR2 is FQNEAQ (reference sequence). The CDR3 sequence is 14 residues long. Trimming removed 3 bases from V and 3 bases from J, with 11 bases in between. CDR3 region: CASSFQGSDTEAFF. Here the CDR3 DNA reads TGTGCCAGCAGCTTCCAGGGGAGTGACACTGAAGCTTTCTTT.

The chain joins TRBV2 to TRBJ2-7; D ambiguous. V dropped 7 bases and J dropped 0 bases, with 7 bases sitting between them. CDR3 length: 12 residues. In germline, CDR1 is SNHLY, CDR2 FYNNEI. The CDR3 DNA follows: TGTGCCAGCAAAGCGTACTCCTACGAGCAGTACTTC. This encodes CASKAYSYEQYF.

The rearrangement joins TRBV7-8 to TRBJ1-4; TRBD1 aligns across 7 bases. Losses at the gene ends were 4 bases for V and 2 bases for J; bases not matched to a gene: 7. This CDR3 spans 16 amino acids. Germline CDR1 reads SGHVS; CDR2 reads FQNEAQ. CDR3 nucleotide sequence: TGTGCCAGCAGCTCGTTAGGGGGCAGGACTAATGAAAAACTGTTTTTT. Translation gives CASSSLGGRTNEKLFF.

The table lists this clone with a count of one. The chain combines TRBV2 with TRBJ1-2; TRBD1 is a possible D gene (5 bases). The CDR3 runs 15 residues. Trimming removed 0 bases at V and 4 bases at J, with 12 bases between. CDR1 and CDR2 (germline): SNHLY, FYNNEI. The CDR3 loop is CASSEALTGLYGYTF. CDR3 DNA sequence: TGTGCCAGCAGTGAAGCGCTAACAGGCCTCTATGGCTACACCTTC.

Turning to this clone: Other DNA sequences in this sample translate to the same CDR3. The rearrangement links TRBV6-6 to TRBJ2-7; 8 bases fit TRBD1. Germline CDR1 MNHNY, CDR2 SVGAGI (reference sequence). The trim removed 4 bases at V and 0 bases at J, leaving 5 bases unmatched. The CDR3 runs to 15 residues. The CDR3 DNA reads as TGTGCCAGCAGTTTGGACAGGGCCATCTCCTACGAGCAGTACTTC. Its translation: CASSLDRAISYEQYF.

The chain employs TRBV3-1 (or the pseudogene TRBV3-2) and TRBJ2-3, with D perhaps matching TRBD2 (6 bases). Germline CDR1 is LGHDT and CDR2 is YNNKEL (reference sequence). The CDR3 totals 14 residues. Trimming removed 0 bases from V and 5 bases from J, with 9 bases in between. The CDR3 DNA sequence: TGTGCCAGCAGCCAAGATCTGCGGGGAGATACGCAGTATTTT. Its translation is CASSQDLRGDTQYF.

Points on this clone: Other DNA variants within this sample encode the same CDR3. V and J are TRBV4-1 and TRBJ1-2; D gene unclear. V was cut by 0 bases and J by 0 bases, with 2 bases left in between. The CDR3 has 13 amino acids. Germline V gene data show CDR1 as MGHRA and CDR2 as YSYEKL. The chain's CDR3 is CASSQESNYGYTF. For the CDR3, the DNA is TGCGCCAGCAGCCAAGAGTCTAACTATGGCTACACCTTC.